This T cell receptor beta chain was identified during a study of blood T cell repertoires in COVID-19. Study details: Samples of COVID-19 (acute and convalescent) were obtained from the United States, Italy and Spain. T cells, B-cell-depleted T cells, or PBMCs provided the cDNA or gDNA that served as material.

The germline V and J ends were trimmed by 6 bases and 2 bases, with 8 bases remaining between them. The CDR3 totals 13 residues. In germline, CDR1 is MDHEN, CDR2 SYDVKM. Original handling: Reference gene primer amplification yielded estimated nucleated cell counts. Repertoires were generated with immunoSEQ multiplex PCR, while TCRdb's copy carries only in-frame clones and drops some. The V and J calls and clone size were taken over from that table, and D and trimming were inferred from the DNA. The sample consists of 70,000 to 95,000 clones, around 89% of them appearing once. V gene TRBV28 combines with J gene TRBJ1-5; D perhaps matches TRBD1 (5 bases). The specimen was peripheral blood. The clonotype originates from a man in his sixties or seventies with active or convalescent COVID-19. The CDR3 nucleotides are TGTGCCAGCAGGCGGGGGGGCAATCAGCCCCAGCATTTT. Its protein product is CASRRGGNQPQHF.